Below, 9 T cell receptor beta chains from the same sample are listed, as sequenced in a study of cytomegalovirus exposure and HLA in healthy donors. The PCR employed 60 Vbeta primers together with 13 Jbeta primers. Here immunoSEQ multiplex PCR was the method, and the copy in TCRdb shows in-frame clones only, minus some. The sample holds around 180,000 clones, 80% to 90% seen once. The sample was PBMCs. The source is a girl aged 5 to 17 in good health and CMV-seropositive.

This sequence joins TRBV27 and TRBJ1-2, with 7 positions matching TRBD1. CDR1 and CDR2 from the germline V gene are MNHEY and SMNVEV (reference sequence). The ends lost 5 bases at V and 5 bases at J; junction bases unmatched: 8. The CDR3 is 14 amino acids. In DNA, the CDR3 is TGTGCCAGCAGTCTCCAGGGGGGAGGTTATGGCTACACCTTC. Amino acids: CASSLQGGGYGYTF.

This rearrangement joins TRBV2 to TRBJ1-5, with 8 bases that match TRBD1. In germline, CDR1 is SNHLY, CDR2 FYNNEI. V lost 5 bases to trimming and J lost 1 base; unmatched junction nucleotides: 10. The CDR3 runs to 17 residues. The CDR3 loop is CASSTRQGPLSNQPQHF. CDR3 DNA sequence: TGTGCCAGCAGTACCCGACAGGGGCCCCTAAGCAATCAGCCCCAGCATTTT.

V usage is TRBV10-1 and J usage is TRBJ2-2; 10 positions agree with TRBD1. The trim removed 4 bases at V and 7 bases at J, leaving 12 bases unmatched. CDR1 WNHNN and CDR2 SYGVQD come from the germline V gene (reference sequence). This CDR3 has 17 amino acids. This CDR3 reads CASSGGQGVARGGELFF. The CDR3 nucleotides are TGCGCCAGCAGTGGAGGACAGGGGGTGGCCAGGGGCGGGGAGCTGTTTTTT.

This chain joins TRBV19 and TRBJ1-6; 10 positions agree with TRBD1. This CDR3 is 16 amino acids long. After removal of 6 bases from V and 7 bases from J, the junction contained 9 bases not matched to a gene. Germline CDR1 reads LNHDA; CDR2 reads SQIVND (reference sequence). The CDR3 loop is CASSLGQGSINSPLHF. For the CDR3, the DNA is TGTGCCAGTAGCCTGGGACAGGGGTCCATAAATTCACCCCTCCACTTT.

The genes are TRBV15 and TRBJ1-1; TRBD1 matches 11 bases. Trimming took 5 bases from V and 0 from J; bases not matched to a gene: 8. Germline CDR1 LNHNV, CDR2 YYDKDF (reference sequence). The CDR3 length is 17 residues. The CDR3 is CATSARDRGFMNTEAFF. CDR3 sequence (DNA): TGTGCCACCAGCGCCCGGGACAGGGGGTTCATGAACACTGAAGCTTTCTTT.

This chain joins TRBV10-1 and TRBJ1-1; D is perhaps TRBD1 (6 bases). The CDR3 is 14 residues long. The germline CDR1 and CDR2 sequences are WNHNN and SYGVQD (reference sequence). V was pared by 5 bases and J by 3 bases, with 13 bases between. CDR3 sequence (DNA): TGCGCCAGCAGTAGGGGGGGAAGCGACACTGAAGCTTTCTTT. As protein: CASSRGGSDTEAFF.

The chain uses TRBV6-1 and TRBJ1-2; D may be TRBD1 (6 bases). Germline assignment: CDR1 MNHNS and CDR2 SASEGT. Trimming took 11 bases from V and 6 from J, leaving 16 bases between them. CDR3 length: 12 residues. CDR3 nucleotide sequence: TGTGCCGGCCAGGGGATCGGAAATGGCTACACCTTC. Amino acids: CAGQGIGNGYTF.

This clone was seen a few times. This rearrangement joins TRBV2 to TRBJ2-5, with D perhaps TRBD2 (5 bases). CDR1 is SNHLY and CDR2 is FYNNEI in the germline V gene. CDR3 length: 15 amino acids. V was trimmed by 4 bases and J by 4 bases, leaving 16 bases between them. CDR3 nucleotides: TGTGCCAGCAGTGTTCCGACGACTACACTAGAGACCCAGTACTTC. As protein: CASSVPTTTLETQYF.

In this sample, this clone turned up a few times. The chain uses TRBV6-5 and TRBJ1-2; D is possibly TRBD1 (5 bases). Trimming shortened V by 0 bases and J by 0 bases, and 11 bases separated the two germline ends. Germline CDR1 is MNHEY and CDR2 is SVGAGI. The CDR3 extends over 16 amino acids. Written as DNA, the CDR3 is TGTGCCAGCAGTTACTCGAACCAGGGCGCTAACTATGGCTACACCTTC. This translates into CASSYSNQGANYGYTF.